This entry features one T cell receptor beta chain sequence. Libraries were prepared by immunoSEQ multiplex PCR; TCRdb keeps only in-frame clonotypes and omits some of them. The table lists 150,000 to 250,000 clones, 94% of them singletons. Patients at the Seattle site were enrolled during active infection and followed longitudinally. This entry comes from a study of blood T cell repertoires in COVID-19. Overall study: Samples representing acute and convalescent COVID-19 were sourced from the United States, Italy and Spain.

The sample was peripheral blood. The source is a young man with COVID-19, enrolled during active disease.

The CDR3 loop reads CSVALLAGGQGDTQYF. The DNA for the CDR3 is TGCAGCGTTGCCCTGCTAGCGGGGGGCCAGGGAGATACGCAGTATTTT. The chain has TRBV29-1 and TRBJ2-3, with 11 bases that match TRBD2. This CDR3 spans 16 amino acids. CDR1 is SQVTM and CDR2 is ANQGSEA in the germline V gene. After removal of 4 bases from V and 5 bases from J, the junction contained 11 bases not matched to a gene.